This TCR beta chain is drawn from a study of T-cell reconstitution after alpha-beta-depleted transplantation in children. CDR1 GTSNPN and CDR2 SVGIG come from the germline V gene (reference sequence). After removal of 8 bases from V and 7 bases from J, the junction contained 8 bases not matched to a gene. The CDR3 contains 13 residues. For TCRbeta, the library was prepared with unique molecular identifiers. TCRdb used MiXCR to reprocess the PCR reads, holding one entry per CDR3 protein. The sample lists hundreds of thousands of distinct CDR3 sequences, around 13% seen once, with around 2% in the top ten. Overall study results and limits: About two months after transplant, alpha-beta T cells reportedly came from several hundred expanded graft clones.

This clonotype came up a few times. Its antigen is still unknown. The input for sequencing was PBMCs, mostly from graft donor cells, taken 360 days after TCRalphabeta/CD19-depleted stem cell transplant. The chain joins TRBV30 to TRBJ2-1; TRBD2 matches 10 bases. This clonotype was sampled from a male patient aged 10-17 years who had a stem cell transplant for acute myeloid leukemia, so the T cells may come from the graft donor. CDR3 in amino acids: CAQLAGYANEQFF. CDR3 DNA sequence: TGTGCCCAACTAGCGGGATATGCAAATGAGCAGTTCTTC.